The next 25 T cell receptor beta chains were all read from a single sample in a study of post-analysis software for immune sequencing data. Presence of unique molecular identifiers characterized the TCR beta cDNA libraries. A single record per CDR3 protein comes from TCRdb applying MiXCR to the PCR reads. The profile covers about 160,000 distinct CDR3 sequences, with under 40% appearing a single time and approximately 30% taken by the ten largest. The sequences come from blood, collected after autologous hematopoietic stem cell transplantation. These receptors were obtained from a girl aged 10 to 17 with multiple sclerosis.

The chain has TRBV29-1 and TRBJ2-1, with 10 bases fitting TRBD2. The trim removed 6 bases at V and 4 bases at J, leaving 21 bases unmatched. Germline values: CDR1 SQVTM, CDR2 ANQGSEA. The CDR3 sequence is 19 residues long. CDR3 bases: TGCAGCGTCGAAACCGGGACTAGCGCACCAGGGGGGATTTACAATGAGCAGTTCTTC. It yields the protein CSVETGTSAPGGIYNEQFF.

V and J are TRBV7-2 and TRBJ1-4; 7 bases match TRBD1. The V segment lost 0 bases and the J segment 8 bases; nucleotides outside the gene matches: 6. The CDR3 has 15 amino acids. From germline, CDR1 is SGHTA and CDR2 FQGNSA. The CDR3 is CASSLAVTGNEKLFF. The CDR3 DNA sequence: TGTGCCAGCAGCTTAGCCGTGACAGGGAACGAAAAACTGTTTTTT.

The chain joins TRBV5-1 to TRBJ1-4; 9 nucleotides line up with TRBD1. The CDR3 has 17 amino acids. Germline CDR1 is SGHRS and CDR2 is YFSETQ. The J segment lost 8 bases and the V segment lost 3 bases, leaving 14 bases of the junction unmatched. The CDR3 coding sequence is TGCGCCAGCAGCTCAACCCTTTCGGGACAGGGAGGAGAAAAACTGTTTTTT. It codes for CASSSTLSGQGGEKLFF.

This chain connects TRBV13 to TRBJ2-1; 10 nucleotides align to TRBD2. The CDR3 runs to 19 residues. Germline values: CDR1 PRHDT, CDR2 FYEKMQ (reference sequence). V lost 0 bases and J lost 6; bases outside the gene matches: 14. CDR3 sequence: CASSLGPRWSGRELNEQFF. The CDR3 bases are TGTGCCAGCAGCTTAGGCCCCCGGTGGAGCGGGAGGGAGCTCAATGAGCAGTTCTTC.

In this sample, this clonotype turned up a few times. Sequence at one end of the junction differs from germline and may be a read error. The chain links TRBV29-1 to TRBJ2-6; TRBD1 is a possible D gene (5 bases). The CDR3 contains 13 residues. CDR1 SQVTM and CDR2 ANQGSEA come from the germline V gene. The CDR3 region is CSVTLSGANVRTF. The DNA of the CDR3 is TGCAGCGTTACACTCTCTGGGGCCAACGTCCGGACTTTC. The full variable domain, in which reference TRBV29-1 and TRBJ2-6 provide the parts outside the CDR3, is SAVISQKPSRDICQRGTSLTIQCQVDSQVTMMFWYRQQPGQSLTLIATANQGSEATYESGFVIDKFPISRPNLTFSTLTVSNMSPEDSSIYLCSVTLSGANVRTFGAGSRLTVL.

The chain employs TRBV7-2 and TRBJ1-5; D possibly corresponds to TRBD1 (5 bases). The CDR3 loop spans 15 amino acids. V lost 5 bases to trimming and J lost 11 bases, with 22 bases between them. In germline, CDR1 is SGHTA, CDR2 FQGNSA. CDR3 coding DNA: TGTGCCAGCAGCCCTGAGGGCGGGGGTAGGTTGGCCCAGCATTTT. Translation: CASSPEGGGRLAQHF.

This clonotype was counted many times. The gene calls are TRBV29-1 and TRBJ1-2; D perhaps matches TRBD1 (5 bases). The CDR3 contains 11 residues. The germline gives CDR1 SQVTM, CDR2 ANQGSEA. The V end lost 7 bases, the J end lost 1 base, and 7 bases lay between the germline ends. This chain's CDR3 is CSATDNYGYTF. As DNA, the CDR3 is TGCAGCGCGACAGATAACTATGGCTACACCTTC.

This rearrangement joins TRBV6-5 to TRBJ2-1, with 9 bases aligning to TRBD1. There are 14 residues in the CDR3. V shed 2 bases and J 4 bases; nucleotides not matched to a gene: 0. The germline gives CDR1 MNHEY, CDR2 SVGAGI. DNA for the CDR3: TGTGCCAGCAGTTACGGGACAGGGTACAATGAGCAGTTCTTC. This translates into CASSYGTGYNEQFF.

The CDR3 nucleotides are TGCGCCAGCAGCGTTGGACAGGGGGCGGAGGAGACCCAGTACTTC. It translates to CASSVGQGAEETQYF. The V gene is TRBV5-1, the J gene TRBJ2-5, with 11 nucleotides matching TRBD1. Trimming cost V 4 bases and J 5 bases; bases outside gene matches: 7. The CDR3 has 15 amino acids. Germline CDR1 is SGHRS and CDR2 is YFSETQ.

V is TRBV3-1 and J is TRBJ1-2; D ambiguous. There are 13 residues in the CDR3. The germline V and J ends were trimmed by 0 bases and 8 bases, with 10 bases remaining between them. Per germline, CDR1 LGHDT and CDR2 YNNKEL (reference sequence). This CDR3 is CASSQEKHGGYTF. DNA of the CDR3: TGTGCCAGCAGCCAAGAAAAACACGGAGGCTACACCTTC.

This sequence joins TRBV11-2 and TRBJ2-7, with D maybe TRBD2 (5 bases). The ends were cut back, 3 bases at V and 4 bases at J, with 13 bases in the middle. Germline assignment: CDR1 SGHAT and CDR2 FQNNGV. This CDR3 comprises 14 residues. CDR3 in DNA: TGTGCCAGCAGCTTGAGGGAAAAGGCGTACGAGCAGTACTTC. Translated, it gives CASSLREKAYEQYF.

This chain links TRBV7-2 with TRBJ2-7, with TRBD2 matching 12 bases. Germline V gives CDR1 SGHTA, CDR2 FQGNSA. The CDR3 consists of 20 residues. V was clipped by 0 bases and J by 3 bases; unmatched bases: 15. Written as DNA, the CDR3 is TGTGCCAGCAGCTTAGCCGGGACTAGCGGGTTAGGCTTAATCAGCTACGAGCAGTACTTC. Encoded protein: CASSLAGTSGLGLISYEQYF.

This clonotype was picked up a small number of times. The chain carries TRBV29-1 and TRBJ2-7; TRBD1 agrees at 7 bases. Germline values: CDR1 SQVTM, CDR2 ANQGSEA. The CDR3 has 13 residues. V dropped 6 bases and J dropped 3; count of bases not matched to a gene: 8. The CDR3 is CSVARQGDYEQYF. CDR3 in DNA: TGCAGCGTAGCCCGACAGGGAGACTACGAGCAGTACTTC.

This clonotype occurred a few times. The genes are TRBV7-2 and TRBJ1-1; 9 bases fit TRBD1. There are 16 residues in the CDR3. With 1 base clipped from V and 11 bases from J, the junction kept 14 bases outside the gene matches. CDR1 SGHTA and CDR2 FQGNSA come from the germline V gene. The CDR3 spells CASSLGSQGAGVSAFF. CDR3 sequence (DNA): TGTGCCAGCAGCTTAGGGTCACAGGGGGCGGGTGTGTCGGCTTTCTTT.

This clonotype was counted ten times or more. CDR3 nucleotide sequence: TGCGCCAGCAGCCAAGATCTGACTAGGTGGCAGTTCTTC. Translation: CASSQDLTRWQFF. This chain connects TRBV4-1 to TRBJ2-1, with a tentative D call TRBD2 (6 bases). Germline values: CDR1 MGHRA, CDR2 YSYEKL. Trimming took 0 bases from V and 12 from J, leaving 12 bases between them. This CDR3 spans 13 amino acids.

The V call is TRBV18, the J call TRBJ2-1, with a tentative D call TRBD2 (6 bases). CDR1 and CDR2 (germline): KGHSH, LQKENI. The CDR3 is 16 amino acids. Trimming stripped 1 base from V and 4 bases from J, with 14 bases between. The CDR3 DNA sequence: TGTGCCAGCTCACCACTCGGCGGGACCAAATACAATGAGCAGTTCTTC. This gives the protein CASSPLGGTKYNEQFF.

This clonotype was seen only a few times. The chain's CDR3 is CASGLELGKLFF. The CDR3, as DNA: TGTGCCAGCGGCCTGGAATTGGGAAAACTGTTTTTT. This chain uses TRBV12-3 or TRBV12-4 with TRBJ1-4; D not resolved. The CDR3 contains 12 residues. The V end was cut by 8 bases, the J end by 10 bases, with 14 bases between.

V gene TRBV20-1 combines with J gene TRBJ1-1; D perhaps matches TRBD1 (6 bases). CDR1 is DFQATT and CDR2 is SNEGSKA in the germline V gene (reference sequence). Trimming took 5 bases from V and 5 from J, leaving 18 bases between them. The CDR3 runs to 14 residues. CDR3 bases: TGCAGTGCTCAGGAGGGGGGATGGGGAACTGAAGCTTTCTTT. Translation: CSAQEGGWGTEAFF.

This clonotype appeared a few times. The chain uses TRBV20-1 and TRBJ2-1, with TRBD2 matching 9 bases. The length of the CDR3 is 14 residues. Germline V gives CDR1 DFQATT, CDR2 SNEGSKA (reference sequence). The junction had 1 base not matched to a gene; V was cut back by 3 bases and J by 1 base. CDR3 bases: TGCAGTGCTAGGACTAGCGGTTCCTACAATGAGCAGTTCTTC. As protein: CSARTSGSYNEQFF.

This clonotype has a count of ten or more. The chain recombines TRBV27 with TRBJ2-6, with a weak D call TRBD1 (6 bases). The CDR3 runs to 13 residues. CDR1 and CDR2 (germline): MNHEY, SMNVEV (reference sequence). With 10 bases removed from V and 3 bases from J, the gap between germline ends came to 10 bases. In DNA, the CDR3 is TGTGCCATCCAGGGGAATGGGGCCAACGTCCTGACTTTC. Its protein is CAIQGNGANVLTF.

A note on this clonotype: An end of the junction does not agree with germline; a read error may underlie this. The J gene is TRBJ1-1, the V gene TRBV27, with D unresolved. The CDR3 covers 13 residues. Germline V gene data show CDR1 as MNHEY and CDR2 as SMNVEV (reference sequence). The CDR3 here is CVSSLGLNTEAFF. In DNA, the CDR3 is TGTGTCAGCAGTTTAGGGTTGAACACTGAAGCTTTCTTT.

This clonotype was observed a handful of times. DNA of the CDR3: TGTGCCAGCAGTTACAAGGGTTACGAGCAGTACTTC. Its translation: CASSYKGYEQYF. This chain connects TRBV6-2 or TRBV6-3 to TRBJ2-7; no clear D. Germline CDR1 and CDR2: MNHEY and SVGEGT. The length of the CDR3 is 12 residues. Trimming took off 2 bases at V and 4 bases at J, with 6 bases between the two ends.

This clonotype occurred many times. The chain carries TRBV6-5 and TRBJ2-7, with D possibly matching TRBD2 (7 bases). Trimming shortened V by 5 bases and J by 4 bases, and 15 bases separated the two germline ends. The CDR3 runs to 14 residues. Looked up from germline, CDR1 is MNHEY and CDR2 is SVGAGI. The CDR3 sequence is CASSTRRGGYEQYF. The CDR3 coding sequence is TGTGCCAGCAGTACTAGGAGGGGGGGGTACGAGCAGTACTTC.

The J gene is TRBJ1-1, the V gene TRBV7-9, with 8 bases fitting TRBD1. Per the germline V gene, CDR1 is SEHNR and CDR2 is FQNEAQ (reference sequence). J was trimmed by 3 bases and V by 2 bases; bases with no gene match: 5. The CDR3 contains 15 residues. The CDR3 loop is CASSLSGGRDTEAFF. For the CDR3, the DNA is TGTGCCAGCAGCTTATCAGGGGGCAGGGACACTGAAGCTTTCTTT. Looking up the rest from reference TRBV7-9 and TRBJ1-1 gives the full variable domain: DTGVSQNPRHKITKRGQNVTFRCDPISEHNRLYWYRQTLGQGPEFLTYFQNEAQLEKSRLLSDRFSAERPKGSFSTLEIQRTEQGDSAMYLCASSLSGGRDTEAFFGQGTRLTVV.

The chain carries TRBV18 and TRBJ2-7, with a tentative D call TRBD2 (6 bases). The CDR3 spans 16 residues. The V gene's germline CDR1 is KGHSH and CDR2 LQKENI. V lost 4 bases to trimming and J lost 2 bases, with 18 bases between them. The CDR3 coding sequence is TGTGCCAGCTCACGCTTGTACGGGAGAGATACCTACGAGCAGTACTTC. It encodes CASSRLYGRDTYEQYF.